This TCR beta chain appears in the sequencing data of a study of blood T cell repertoires in COVID-19. TCRdb's copy holds only in-frame clones and misses some; the assay was immunoSEQ multiplex PCR. Among approximately 440,000 clones listed, around 88% were seen once. This clone was counted a few times. What was sequenced was peripheral blood. The receptor was derived from a woman in her fifties or sixties with COVID-19, enrolled during active disease.

The CDR3 reads CASSRDRGPGTF. For the CDR3, the DNA is TGTGCCAGCAGTCGGGACAGGGGGCCGGGGACCTTC. The rearrangement links TRBV7-2 to TRBJ1-2, with 12 bases fitting TRBD1. Germline-derived CDR1 and CDR2 are SGHTA and FQGNSA. The CDR3 is 12 residues long. The ends lost 6 bases at V and 14 bases at J; junction bases unmatched: 7.